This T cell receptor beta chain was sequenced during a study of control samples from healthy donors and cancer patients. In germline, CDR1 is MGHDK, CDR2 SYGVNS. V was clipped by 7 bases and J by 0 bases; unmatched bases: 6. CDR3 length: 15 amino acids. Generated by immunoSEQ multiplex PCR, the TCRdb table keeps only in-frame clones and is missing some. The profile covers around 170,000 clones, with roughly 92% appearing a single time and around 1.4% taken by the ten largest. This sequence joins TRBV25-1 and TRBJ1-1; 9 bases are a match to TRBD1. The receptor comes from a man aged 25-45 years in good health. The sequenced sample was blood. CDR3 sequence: CASIGTGFMNTEAFF. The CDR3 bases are TGTGCCAGCATAGGGACAGGGTTTATGAACACTGAAGCTTTCTTT.